This note documents a single TCR beta chain sequence. Its antigen is undetermined. The data belong to a study of T cell repertoires in cytomegalovirus infection. Study-level results: It was HLA-C-restricted CMV-specific TCR beta clonotypes that dominated the response ex vivo.

MiXCR was run by TCRdb on the reads, yielding one entry per CDR3 protein. The top ten clones hold 15% to 20% of a sample with roughly 700,000 distinct CDR3 sequences, 33% of them seen once. Trimming took 7 bases from V and 12 from J; bases not matched to a gene: 10. CDR3 size: 12 residues. Germline V gene sequence: CDR1 LNHDA, CDR2 SQIVND (reference sequence). The gene calls are TRBV19 and TRBJ1-1; 8 positions agree with TRBD1. The sample here was cultured PBMCs, taken from culture after CMV antigen stimulation. The source is a human donor in good health (CMV status not recorded). Some clones in this sample may be carry-over from other donors' samples. The chain's CDR3 is CASTLEGQVTFF. CDR3 sequence (DNA): TGTGCCAGTACCCTCGAGGGACAGGTAACTTTCTTT.